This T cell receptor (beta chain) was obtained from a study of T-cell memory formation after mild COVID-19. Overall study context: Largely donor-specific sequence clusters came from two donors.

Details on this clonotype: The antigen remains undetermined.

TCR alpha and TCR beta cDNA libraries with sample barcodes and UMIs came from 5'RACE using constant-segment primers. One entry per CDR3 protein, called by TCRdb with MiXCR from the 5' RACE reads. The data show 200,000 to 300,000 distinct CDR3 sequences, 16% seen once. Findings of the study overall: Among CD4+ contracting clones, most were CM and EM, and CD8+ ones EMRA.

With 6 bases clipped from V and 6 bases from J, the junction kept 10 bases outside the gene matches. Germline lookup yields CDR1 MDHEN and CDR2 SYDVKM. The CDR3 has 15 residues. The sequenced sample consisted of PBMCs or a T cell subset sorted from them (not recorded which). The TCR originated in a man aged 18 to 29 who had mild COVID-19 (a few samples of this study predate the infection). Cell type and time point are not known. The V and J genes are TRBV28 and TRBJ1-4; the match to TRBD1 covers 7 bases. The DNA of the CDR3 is TGTGCCAGCAGGCCTCCTCCCGGGACAGATGAAAAACTGTTTTTT. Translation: CASRPPPGTDEKLFF.